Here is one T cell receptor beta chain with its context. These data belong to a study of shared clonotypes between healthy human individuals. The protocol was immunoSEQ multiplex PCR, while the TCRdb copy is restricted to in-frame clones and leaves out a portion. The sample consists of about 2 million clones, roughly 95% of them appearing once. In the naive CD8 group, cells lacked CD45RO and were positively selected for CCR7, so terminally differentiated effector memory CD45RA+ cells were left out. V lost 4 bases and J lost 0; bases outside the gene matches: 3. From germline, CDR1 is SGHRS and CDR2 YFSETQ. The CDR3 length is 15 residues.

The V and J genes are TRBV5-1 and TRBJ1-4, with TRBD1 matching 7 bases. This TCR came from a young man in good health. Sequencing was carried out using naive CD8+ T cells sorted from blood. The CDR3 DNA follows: TGCGCCAGCAGCGGGGGACAGTCAACTAATGAAAAACTGTTTTTT. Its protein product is CASSGGQSTNEKLFF.